Presented here are 8 T cell receptor beta chains from one specimen sequenced in a study of CD8 T cells in ankylosing spondylitis. In TCRdb, the 5' RACE reads were re-called with MiXCR into one record per CDR3 protein. The sample holds about 340,000 distinct CDR3 sequences, approximately 14% seen once. Material: blood, either unsorted or a sorted T cell fraction (not recorded which). The receptors shown here come from a male donor with ankylosing spondylitis or in good health (not recorded which).

This clonotype was seen ten or more times. The V and J genes are TRBV11-2 and TRBJ2-3, with D possibly matching TRBD1 (5 bases). This CDR3 contains 16 residues. Germline lookup yields CDR1 SGHAT and CDR2 FQNNGV. Trimming stripped 1 base from V and 0 bases from J, with 11 bases between. As DNA, the CDR3 is TGTGCCAGCAGCTTAGGAGCAGGGATTAGCACAGATACGCAGTATTTT. It yields the protein CASSLGAGISTDTQYF.

V gene TRBV7-9 combines with J gene TRBJ1-2; D may be TRBD1 (5 bases). Germline V lookup: CDR1 SEHNR, CDR2 FQNEAQ (reference sequence). Trimming took off 4 bases at V and 2 bases at J, with 14 bases between the two ends. This CDR3 spans 15 amino acids. CDR3 nucleotides: TGTGCCAGCAGCTCTATCCGCGAGGGGAACTATGGCTACACCTTC. Translation gives CASSSIREGNYGYTF. The complete variable domain, with remaining parts taken from reference TRBV7-9 and TRBJ1-2, reads DTGVSQNPRHKITKRGQNVTFRCDPISEHNRLYWYRQTLGQGPEFLTYFQNEAQLEKSRLLSDRFSAERPKGSFSTLEIQRTEQGDSAMYLCASSSIREGNYGYTFGSGTRLTVV.

This clonotype was observed a few times. This sequence joins TRBV20-1 and TRBJ1-2; D gene ambiguous. CDR3 length: 16 amino acids. V was cut by 3 bases and J by 2 bases, with 19 bases left in between. Germline V gives CDR1 DFQATT, CDR2 SNEGSKA (reference sequence). The CDR3 DNA reads as TGCAGTGCTAGGCCCTCTGTGGAACCGCTCAACTATGGCTACACCTTC. Translating it yields CSARPSVEPLNYGYTF.

V and J are TRBV7-9 and TRBJ2-2, with 10 bases that match TRBD1. The germline V gene has CDR1 SEHNR and CDR2 FQNEAQ (reference sequence). After removal of 5 bases from V and 4 bases from J, the junction contained 4 bases not matched to a gene. The CDR3 length is 15 residues. CDR3 bases: TGTGCCAGCAGCAGGGACAGGGGTGTCACCGGGGAGCTGTTTTTT. Its translation: CASSRDRGVTGELFF. Supplemented by reference TRBV7-9 and TRBJ2-2, the full variable domain reads DTGVSQNPRHKITKRGQNVTFRCDPISEHNRLYWYRQTLGQGPEFLTYFQNEAQLEKSRLLSDRFSAERPKGSFSTLEIQRTEQGDSAMYLCASSRDRGVTGELFFGEGSRLTVL.

The chain couples TRBV5-1 to TRBJ2-7, with TRBD1 matching over 10 bases. Germline loops: CDR1 SGHRS, CDR2 YFSETQ. This CDR3 comprises 16 residues. With V trimmed by 4 bases and J by 2 bases, 9 bases remained unmatched. Here the CDR3 DNA reads TGCGCCAGCAGCCTGGGGGGACAGGGGATGACCTACGAGCAGTACTTC. Its protein product is CASSLGGQGMTYEQYF.

This clonotype occurred a few times. The chain has TRBV12-3 or TRBV12-4 and TRBJ2-7; D remains ambiguous. CDR3 length: 12 amino acids. The germline V and J ends were trimmed by 4 bases and 1 base, with 5 bases remaining between them. The DNA of the CDR3 is TGTGCCAGCAGTTCGGTTTCCTACGAGCAGTACTTC. This translates into CASSSVSYEQYF.

V and J are TRBV10-3 and TRBJ2-7; 8 bases are a match to TRBD1. V dropped 6 bases and J dropped 3; count of bases not matched to a gene: 7. The CDR3 length is 14 residues. CDR1 and CDR2 from the germline V gene are ENHRY and SYGVKD. CDR3 residues: CAIRADRVDYEQYF. CDR3 DNA: TGTGCCATCAGAGCGGACAGGGTCGACTACGAGCAGTACTTC.

A few counts support this clonotype. This sequence joins TRBV5-1 and TRBJ2-6; 11 nucleotides match TRBD1. Trimming cost V 4 bases and J 3 bases; bases outside gene matches: 9. CDR3 length: 18 amino acids. Looked up from germline, CDR1 is SGHRS and CDR2 is YFSETQ. The CDR3 spells CASSQDRGQSFGANVLTF. As DNA, the CDR3 is TGCGCCAGCAGCCAGGACAGGGGGCAATCATTTGGGGCCAACGTCCTGACTTTC. Complete variable domain (other parts from reference TRBV5-1 and TRBJ2-6): KAGVTQTPRYLIKTRGQQVTLSCSPISGHRSVSWYQQTPGQGLQFLFEYFSETQRNKGNFPGRFSGRQFSNSRSEMNVSTLELGDSALYLCASSQDRGQSFGANVLTFGAGSRLTVL.